This entry is about one T cell receptor (beta chain). Its antigen remains unknown. This CDR3 contains 11 residues. Germline V gene lookup returns CDR1 GTSNPN and CDR2 SVGIG (reference sequence). V lost 0 bases, J lost 6 bases, and 6 bases lay in between. The data stem from a study of cytomegalovirus exposure and HLA in healthy donors. General study points: TCR beta chain V- and J-gene trimming was linked, in a later analysis, to a missense variant in DCLRE1C. Certain indistinguishable V segments, among them TRBV6-2 and TRBV6-3, were excluded. Fewer than 200 TCR beta chains were listed as cytomegalovirus-associated. Common viral pathogens seemed to be connected with several of the most significant clusters, according to a later analysis.

Vbeta (60) and Jbeta (13) primers were used in the PCR. Sequencing was performed with immunoSEQ multiplex PCR; in TCRdb, only in-frame clones are kept and a portion is missing. This table holds about 43,000 clones, about 60% found once. Sequencing used PBMCs. The origin of this receptor is a man aged 55 to 70 in good health and CMV-seropositive. V is TRBV30 and J is TRBJ2-7, with no clear D. CDR3 sequence (DNA): TGTGCCTGGAGTGTAGTGCGCGAGCAGTACTTC. This translates into CAWSVVREQYF.